The 4 T cell receptor beta chains in this list originate from one sample, sequenced in a study of response to subunit inactivated influenza vaccine. TCRdb processed the RT-PCR reads anew with MiXCR; each CDR3 protein has one entry. The sample consists of approximately 500,000 distinct CDR3 sequences, around a quarter of them appearing once. The same data also contributed to another study, on T cells expressing NK-cell markers. This second study notes: Making the TCR beta cDNA relied on 5'RACE template switching with UMIs.

The specimen comprised CD4+ T cells sorted from PBMCs, sampled 11 to 12 days after vaccination. Receptors were obtained from a man aged 50 to 60 who received an inactivated influenza vaccine.

The chain carries TRBV10-3 and TRBJ2-3, with 9 bases identical to TRBD2. Germline CDR1 and CDR2: ENHRY and SYGVKD. The CDR3 consists of 14 residues. V was clipped by 10 bases and J by 4 bases; unmatched bases: 9. This CDR3 reads CATRTSVEADTQYF. CDR3 nucleotide sequence: TGTGCCACCAGGACTAGCGTTGAGGCAGATACGCAGTATTTT.

In its sample, this clonotype was seen a few times. The chain is built from TRBV5-6 and TRBJ2-1, with D possibly being TRBD2 (5 bases). V was clipped by 4 bases and J by 14 bases, with 13 bases between them. Germline V CDR1 and CDR2: SGHDT, YYEEEE. The CDR3 sequence is 11 residues long. CDR3 protein: CASSTDYFEFF. For the CDR3, the DNA is TGTGCCAGCAGCACCGACTATTTTGAGTTCTTC.

This clonotype was observed a few times. The V and J genes are TRBV14 and TRBJ2-2; 7 bases are a match to TRBD1. J gave up 4 bases and V 3 bases, and 5 bases lay outside the gene matches. The germline CDR1 and CDR2 sequences are SGHDN and FVKESK. The CDR3 is 15 amino acids. CDR3 nucleotides: TGTGCCAGCAGCCACCTGACAGGGCCCACCGGGGAGCTGTTTTTT. Translating it yields CASSHLTGPTGELFF.

In this sample, this clonotype turned up a few times. CDR3 bases: TGTGCCAGCAGCTCTGCGGAGGGTTTAAGCTATGGCTACACCTTC. It translates to CASSSAEGLSYGYTF. The J gene is TRBJ1-2, the V gene TRBV4-2; no clear D gene. V lost 5 bases to trimming and J lost 4 bases, with 17 bases between them. CDR1 LGHNA and CDR2 YNFKEQ come from the germline V gene. The CDR3 consists of 15 residues.